This T cell receptor beta chain comes out of a study of long-term antiretroviral therapy in people with HIV. Study results and caveats: Whichever time point was examined, clones expanded before ART dominated the repertoire. Samples were collected from about 2003 to 2018 under possibly less effective ART regimens. Post-ART diversity increased but stayed below transplant donor controls.

Points on this clone: Its antigen is undetermined.

The CDR3 has 13 amino acids. Germline V lookup: CDR1 MDHEN, CDR2 SYDVKM. V was shortened by 7 bases and J by 3 bases, with 11 bases between the two germline ends. A v3.0 immunoSEQ assay was performed at survey level. The table came from immunoSEQ multiplex PCR; TCRdb's copy has only in-frame clones and leaves some out. Found here are 35,000 to 45,000 clones, about 80% of them singletons; the top ten hold about 5.8%. The gene calls are TRBV28 and TRBJ2-3; the D gene could be TRBD1 or TRBD2 (5 bases each). This TCR was recovered from a man younger than 40 with HIV. This material consisted of unsorted PBMCs, taken 3.4 years after starting antiretroviral therapy. The CDR3 bases are TGTGCCAGCAATCGGGGACGTACAGATACGCAGTATTTT. The encoded protein is CASNRGRTDTQYF. Full variable domain (rest looked up from reference TRBV28 and TRBJ2-3): DVKVTQSSRYLVKRTGEKVFLECVQDMDHENMFWYRQDPGLGLRLIYFSYDVKMKEKGDIPEGYSVSREKKERFSLILESASTNQTSMYLCASNRGRTDTQYFGPGTRLTVL.